This TCR beta chain stems from a study of shared clonotypes between healthy human individuals. General study results and limits: Depth of sequencing was expected to influence donor clonotype sharing.

Amplification in unsorted PBMC replicate PCRs started from 250 to 350 ng DNA, which equals 25,000 to 35,000 T cell genomes. The team ran DNA from unsorted PBMCs on ten immunoSEQ deep assay plates for sequencing. Methods used by the authors: Quality scores were absent from the junction-only immunoSEQ sequences, so filtering differed. Assay used: immunoSEQ multiplex PCR; TCRdb lists only in-frame clones, some missing. The V and J calls and clone size are taken from that table; D and trimming were inferred from the DNA. The data show fewer than 500,000 clones, 60% to 80% seen once. This clone was observed a single time. Its target is unknown. This likely came from a read error, as a far larger clone is one base away. The specimen was PBMCs. The sequence came from a woman aged 40 to 49 in good health. Some clones in this sample may be carry-over from other donors' samples.

Here the CDR3 DNA reads TGTGCCAGCAGCTTAGGGACAGGGTACGAGCAGTACTTC. Protein product: CASSLGTGYEQYF. The chain joins TRBV7-2 to TRBJ2-7, with 8 nucleotides matching TRBD1. Germline-derived CDR1 and CDR2 are SGHTA and FQGNSA. The CDR3 spans 13 residues. Trimming took 1 base from V and 4 from J; bases not matched to a gene: 0.